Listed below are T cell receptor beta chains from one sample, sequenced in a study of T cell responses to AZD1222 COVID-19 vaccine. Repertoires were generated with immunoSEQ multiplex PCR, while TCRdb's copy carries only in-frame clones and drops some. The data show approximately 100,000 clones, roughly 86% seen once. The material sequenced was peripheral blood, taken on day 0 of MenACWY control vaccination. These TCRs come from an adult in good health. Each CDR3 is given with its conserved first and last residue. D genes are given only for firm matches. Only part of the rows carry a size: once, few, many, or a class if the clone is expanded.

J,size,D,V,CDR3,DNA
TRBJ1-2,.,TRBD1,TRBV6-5,CASSYRDSYGYTF,TGTGCCAGCAGTTACCGGGACAGTTATGGCTACACCTTC
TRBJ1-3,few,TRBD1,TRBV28,CASSSPGQASGNTIYF,TGTGCCAGCAGTTCCCCGGGACAGGCCTCTGGAAACACCATATATTTT
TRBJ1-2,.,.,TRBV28,CASSSNLLGENYGYTF,TGTGCCAGCAGTTCAAATTTATTAGGCGAAAACTATGGCTACACCTTC
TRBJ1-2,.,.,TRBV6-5,CASSKGPTLYGYTF,TGTGCCAGCAGTAAGGGCCCTACTCTCTATGGCTACACCTTC
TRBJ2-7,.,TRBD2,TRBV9,CASSVDPSGRSYEQYF,TGTGCCAGCAGCGTAGATCCTAGCGGGAGGTCCTACGAGCAGTACTTC
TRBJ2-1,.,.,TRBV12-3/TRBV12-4,CASSFPGVNEQFF,TGTGCCAGCAGTTTCCCCGGGGTCAATGAGCAGTTCTTC
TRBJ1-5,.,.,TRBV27,CASSPRWDQPQHF,TGTGCCAGCAGCCCGAGGTGGGATCAGCCCCAGCATTTT
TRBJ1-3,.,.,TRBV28,CASTTLGGMSGNTIYF,TGTGCCAGCACCACCTTAGGGGGTATGTCTGGAAACACCATATATTTT
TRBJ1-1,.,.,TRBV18,CASGQMNTEAFF,TGTGCCAGCGGGCAAATGAACACTGAAGCTTTCTTT
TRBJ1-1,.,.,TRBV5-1,CASSSVTGAVTEAFF,TGCGCCAGCAGCTCCGTGACGGGGGCCGTTACTGAAGCTTTCTTT
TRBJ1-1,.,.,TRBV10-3,CATQLAGQSESTEAFF,TGTGCCACCCAACTAGCCGGACAGTCCGAGAGCACTGAAGCTTTCTTT
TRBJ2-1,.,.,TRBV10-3,CAARTRGAYNEQFF,TGTGCCGCCCGAACGCGCGGGGCCTACAATGAGCAGTTCTTC
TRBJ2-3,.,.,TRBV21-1,CASSKVTGGRLAGEPDTQYF,TGTGCCAGCAGCAAAGTCACAGGGGGGAGGTTAGCGGGAGAACCAGATACGCAGTATTTT
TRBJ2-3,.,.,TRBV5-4,CASSLAGGRNTQYF,TGTGCCAGCAGCTTGGCGGGCGGGCGGAATACGCAGTATTTT
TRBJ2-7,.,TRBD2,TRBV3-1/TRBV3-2,CASSQGLAVAYEQYF,TGTGCCAGCAGCCAAGGACTAGCGGTAGCCTACGAGCAGTACTTC
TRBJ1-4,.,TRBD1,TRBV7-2,CASSGQGGTNEKLFF,TGTGCCAGCTCGGGACAGGGGGGAACTAATGAAAAACTGTTTTTT
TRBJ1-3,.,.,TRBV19,CASSNRGTNSGNTIYF,TGTGCCAGTAGTAATCGGGGGACAAACTCTGGAAACACCATATATTTT
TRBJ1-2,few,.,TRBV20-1,CSASLPGSSYGYTF,TGCAGTGCTAGTCTTCCCGGGTCCTCTTATGGCTACACCTTC
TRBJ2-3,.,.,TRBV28,CASIPGGSTDTQYF,TGTGCCAGCATACCTGGGGGGAGTACAGATACGCAGTATTTT
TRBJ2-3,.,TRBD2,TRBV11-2,CASSLIYRDLAGSTDTQYF,TGTGCCAGCAGCTTAATATACAGGGACCTAGCGGGGAGCACAGATACGCAGTATTTT
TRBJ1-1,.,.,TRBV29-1,CSVEMVWNTEAFF,TGCAGCGTTGAGATGGTTTGGAACACTGAAGCTTTCTTT
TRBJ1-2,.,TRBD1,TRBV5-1,CASSAGDRDYGYTF,TGCGCCAGCAGCGCGGGGGACAGGGACTATGGCTACACCTTC
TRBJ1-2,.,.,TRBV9,CASSVVVDPTIGGYTF,TGTGCCAGCAGCGTAGTTGTGGACCCTACTATCGGAGGCTACACCTTC
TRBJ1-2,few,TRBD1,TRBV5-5,CASSLGQGGGYGYTF,TGTGCCAGCAGCTTGGGACAGGGCGGAGGGTATGGCTACACCTTC
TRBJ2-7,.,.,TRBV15,CATSRAGKFYEQYF,TGTGCCACCAGCAGAGCAGGGAAGTTTTACGAGCAGTACTTC
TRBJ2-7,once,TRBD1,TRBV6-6,CASSPRQGDPGSYEQYF,TGTGCCAGCAGTCCCCGACAGGGGGACCCCGGCTCCTACGAGCAGTACTTC
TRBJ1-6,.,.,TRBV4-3,CASSQDYNSPLHF,TGCGCCAGCAGCCAGGATTATAATTCACCCCTCCACTTT
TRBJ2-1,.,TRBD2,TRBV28,CASSYSGSPNEQFF,TGTGCCAGCAGTTATAGCGGGAGTCCCAATGAGCAGTTCTTC
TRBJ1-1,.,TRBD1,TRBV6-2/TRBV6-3,CASSYPGGAFF,TGTGCCAGCAGTTACCCAGGGGGGGCTTTCTTT